The 32 T cell receptor beta chains reported below all come from one sample, sequenced in a study of blood T cell repertoires in COVID-19. Method: immunoSEQ multiplex PCR; TCRdb's copy keeps in-frame clones and lacks some. This sample yields about 98,000 clones, of which around 80% are seen a single time; 9.8% belongs to the top ten. Sequencing was performed on peripheral blood. These receptor sequences come from a man between 60 and 70 years old with active or convalescent COVID-19.

The chain uses TRBV28 and TRBJ2-7, with D possibly matching TRBD1 (6 bases). CDR1 MDHEN and CDR2 SYDVKM come from the germline V gene. This CDR3 has 12 residues. The V and J ends lost 6 bases and 4 bases respectively, with 10 bases between them. CDR3 region: CASRSDRYEQYF. CDR3 coding DNA: TGTGCCAGCAGATCGGACAGATACGAGCAGTACTTC. Full variable domain (missing parts from reference TRBV28 and TRBJ2-7): DVKVTQSSRYLVKRTGEKVFLECVQDMDHENMFWYRQDPGLGLRLIYFSYDVKMKEKGDIPEGYSVSREKKERFSLILESASTNQTSMYLCASRSDRYEQYFGPGTRLTVT.

V is TRBV5-1 and J is TRBJ2-2, with D tentatively TRBD1 (5 bases). This CDR3 has 17 amino acids. From germline, CDR1 is SGHRS and CDR2 YFSETQ. The V end lost 0 bases, the J end lost 3 bases, and 15 bases lay between the germline ends. CDR3 protein: CASSLAAGLLDTGELFF. The DNA for the CDR3 is TGCGCCAGCAGCTTGGCGGCAGGGCTCTTGGACACCGGGGAGCTGTTTTTT.

This chain joins TRBV19 and TRBJ1-5; TRBD1 matches at 7 bases. V lost 7 bases and J lost 0; bases outside the gene matches: 12. CDR3 size: 17 residues. Per the germline V gene, CDR1 is LNHDA and CDR2 is SQIVND (reference sequence). The CDR3 here is CASTRQGLSISNQPQHF. The CDR3 coding sequence is TGTGCCAGTACCAGACAGGGATTATCTATTAGCAATCAGCCCCAGCATTTT.

The rearrangement links TRBV7-2 to TRBJ2-3; TRBD2 matches at 10 bases. The CDR3 covers 16 residues. The junction had 8 bases not matched to a gene; V was cut back by 2 bases and J by 6 bases. Germline CDR1 is SGHTA and CDR2 is FQGNSA. The CDR3 nucleotides read TGTGCCAGCAGCTTAATGGCTAGCGGGAGATCCGATACGCAGTATTTT. Translation gives CASSLMASGRSDTQYF.

The J gene is TRBJ1-1, the V gene TRBV5-1, with 7 bases identical to TRBD1. Germline V gene sequence: CDR1 SGHRS, CDR2 YFSETQ. CDR3 size: 16 residues. With V trimmed by 3 bases and J by 4 bases, 12 bases remained unmatched. The CDR3 spells CASSSGLRAGGTEAFF. The CDR3 DNA sequence: TGCGCCAGCAGCTCCGGACTTAGGGCAGGGGGCACTGAAGCTTTCTTT.

A few counts support this clone. V usage is TRBV6-5 and J usage is TRBJ1-2, with 7 positions matching TRBD1. Unmatched junction bases numbered 5, after V lost 7 bases and J lost 6 bases. The CDR3 is made up of 12 amino acids. Germline V gene data show CDR1 as MNHEY and CDR2 as SVGAGI. The CDR3 sequence: CASKTGEDGYTF. CDR3 DNA sequence: TGTGCCAGCAAAACAGGGGAGGATGGCTACACCTTC.

The rearrangement uses TRBV2 and TRBJ2-3; TRBD2 matches at 7 bases. This CDR3 has 15 residues. Germline V gives CDR1 SNHLY, CDR2 FYNNEI. The J segment lost 1 base and the V segment lost 7 bases, leaving 8 bases of the junction unmatched. The CDR3 region is CASNTPSGGTDTQYF. The CDR3 nucleotides are TGTGCCAGCAACACACCCAGCGGGGGCACAGATACGCAGTATTTT.

The chain uses TRBV2 and TRBJ2-1, with 8 bases identical to TRBD1. Germline assignment: CDR1 SNHLY and CDR2 FYNNEI. This CDR3 comprises 11 residues. V lost 10 bases, J lost 6 bases, and 2 bases stayed unmatched. As DNA, the CDR3 is TGTGCCACCGGGACAGGCAATGAGCAGTTCTTC. Its translation: CATGTGNEQFF.

The J gene is TRBJ2-2, the V gene TRBV2, with unresolved D. The CDR3 extends over 16 amino acids. CDR1 and CDR2 (germline): SNHLY, FYNNEI. Trimming stripped 1 base from V and 0 bases from J, with 9 bases between. CDR3 bases: TGTGCCAGCAGTGAAGTTGTGGCGGCGAACACCGGGGAGCTGTTTTTT. It encodes CASSEVVAANTGELFF.

The rearrangement joins TRBV5-6 to TRBJ2-3, with 13 bases fitting TRBD2. Unmatched junction bases numbered 13, after V lost 4 bases and J lost 5 bases. The CDR3 totals 18 residues. Germline CDR1 reads SGHDT; CDR2 reads YYEEEE. The CDR3 sequence: CASSPPGLAGPDEDTQYF. For the CDR3, the DNA is TGTGCCAGCAGCCCGCCGGGACTAGCGGGGCCGGACGAAGATACGCAGTATTTT.

This clone was seen only a few times. The rearrangement links TRBV6-5 to TRBJ2-3; TRBD2 aligns across 7 bases. Per germline, CDR1 MNHEY and CDR2 SVGAGI. CDR3 size: 13 residues. V was clipped by 6 bases and J by 4 bases; unmatched bases: 4. The CDR3 reads CASRREIADTQYF. The CDR3 DNA sequence: TGTGCCAGCAGGCGGGAGATAGCAGATACGCAGTATTTT.

The J gene is TRBJ1-1, the V gene TRBV11-3, with D tentatively TRBD1 (6 bases). In germline, CDR1 is SGHNT, CDR2 YENEEA. This CDR3 region has 12 residues. Trimming cost V 8 bases and J 4 bases, with 11 bases left between them. The CDR3 DNA reads TGTGCCAGCCGGGGGGCTATCACTGAAGCTTTCTTT. Its protein product is CASRGAITEAFF.

The chain has TRBV4-1 and TRBJ2-3; TRBD1 might be the D (6 bases). This CDR3 is built from 16 residues. CDR1 and CDR2 (germline): MGHRA, YSYEKL. The V gene lost 2 bases and the J gene lost 3 bases, with 15 bases spanning the gap. CDR3 DNA sequence: TGCGCCAGCAGCCAAAGCAGGGGCCAGGGAACAGATACGCAGTATTTT. This translates into CASSQSRGQGTDTQYF.

The CDR3 here is CASSNRAGGYGYTF. For the CDR3, the DNA is TGTGCCAGCAGCAACAGGGCGGGGGGCTATGGCTACACCTTC. V gene TRBV2 combines with J gene TRBJ1-2, with D perhaps matching TRBD1 (6 bases). Germline CDR1 is SNHLY and CDR2 is FYNNEI. The CDR3 is 14 residues long. V was cut by 6 bases and J by 4 bases, with 15 bases left in between. Filled out from reference TRBV2 and TRBJ1-2, the complete variable domain reads EPEVTQTPSHQVTQMGQEVILRCVPISNHLYFYWYRQILGQKVEFLVSFYNNEISEKSEIFDDQFSVERPDGSNFTLKIRSTKLEDSAMYFCASSNRAGGYGYTFGSGTRLTVV.

The V call is TRBV11-2, the J call TRBJ2-7; D unresolved. The CDR3 extends over 12 amino acids. V was pared by 9 bases and J by 2 bases, with 11 bases between. The germline V gene has CDR1 SGHAT and CDR2 FQNNGV. This chain's CDR3 is CARPWQTYEQYV. CDR3 coding DNA: TGTGCCAGGCCCTGGCAGACCTACGAGCAGTACGTC.

The V and J genes are TRBV7-2 and TRBJ1-2; D is unclear. The CDR3 spans 14 residues. The V gene's germline CDR1 is SGHTA and CDR2 FQGNSA. V gave up 5 bases and J gave up 4 bases, with 14 bases separating them. CDR3 nucleotide sequence: TGTGCCAGCAGCACCAGGTTCGGATCCTATGGCTACACCTTC. It is translated as CASSTRFGSYGYTF.

V is TRBV19 and J is TRBJ2-1, with D possibly TRBD2 on 6 matching bases. The CDR3 spans 14 residues. Germline V gives CDR1 LNHDA, CDR2 SQIVND (reference sequence). Trimming left V 6 bases short and J 6 bases short, with 15 bases between. CDR3 sequence (DNA): TGTGCCAGTAGCGCCCCCGGGACTTTCAATGAGCAGTTCTTC. Protein product: CASSAPGTFNEQFF.

V is TRBV28 and J is TRBJ2-5; 14 bases match TRBD2. CDR1 and CDR2 (germline): MDHEN, SYDVKM. After removal of 6 bases from V and 5 bases from J, the junction contained 8 bases not matched to a gene. CDR3 length: 16 residues. This chain's CDR3 is CASRSGTSGRRETQYF. The CDR3 region has the DNA TGTGCCAGCAGGTCCGGGACTAGCGGGAGACGGGAGACCCAGTACTTC. The whole variable domain, remainder taken from reference TRBV28 and TRBJ2-5, is DVKVTQSSRYLVKRTGEKVFLECVQDMDHENMFWYRQDPGLGLRLIYFSYDVKMKEKGDIPEGYSVSREKKERFSLILESASTNQTSMYLCASRSGTSGRRETQYFGPGTRLLVL.

This clone was found once. The chain carries TRBV5-1 and TRBJ2-5; TRBD1 might be the D (6 bases). This CDR3 contains 16 residues. Germline V gene data show CDR1 as SGHRS and CDR2 as YFSETQ. V lost 0 bases and J 3 bases, leaving 15 bases between the germline ends. In DNA, the CDR3 is TGCGCCAGCAGCTTGGTACTAGGGGGTCAGGAAGAGACCCAGTACTTC. This translates into CASSLVLGGQEETQYF.

This clone was seen a few times. The V call is TRBV10-3, the J call TRBJ2-7, with 7 bases fitting TRBD2. Looked up from germline, CDR1 is ENHRY and CDR2 is SYGVKD. Unmatched junction bases numbered 7, after V lost 6 bases and J lost 2 bases. The CDR3 length is 14 residues. In DNA, the CDR3 is TGTGCCATCAGCAGCGGGACGACAACCTACGAGCAGTACTTC. This gives the protein CAISSGTTTYEQYF.

The V gene is TRBV5-5, the J gene TRBJ1-1, with a tentative D call TRBD1 (5 bases). Trimming left V 0 bases short and J 5 bases short, with 8 bases between. CDR1 SGHKS and CDR2 YYEKEE come from the germline V gene (reference sequence). CDR3 length: 13 amino acids. The CDR3 nucleotides read TGTGCCAGCAGCTTGGATGGGGCGACTGAAGCTTTCTTT. Amino acid sequence: CASSLDGATEAFF.

The CDR3 region is CASSPPDRPNYGYTF. The CDR3 nucleotides read TGTGCCAGCAGCCCCCCGGACAGACCTAACTATGGCTACACCTTC. This chain joins TRBV7-9 and TRBJ1-2; a weak D match, TRBD1 (6 bases). V was cut by 5 bases and J by 0 bases, with 13 bases left in between. The CDR3 is made up of 15 amino acids. Germline-derived CDR1 and CDR2 are SEHNR and FQNEAQ (reference sequence).

This clone was observed once. The chain couples TRBV19 to TRBJ1-1, with D tentatively TRBD1 (5 bases). The CDR3 has 14 amino acids. With 1 base removed from V and 1 base from J, the gap between germline ends came to 7 bases. Germline assignment: CDR1 LNHDA and CDR2 SQIVND (reference sequence). For the CDR3, the DNA is TGTGCCAGTAGTATAGGGACAAGGAACACTGAAGCTTTCTTT. Amino acids: CASSIGTRNTEAFF. The variable domain in full, with the rest retrieved from reference TRBV19 and TRBJ1-1, is DGGITQSPKYLFRKEGQNVTLSCEQNLNHDAMYWYRQDPGQGLRLIYYSQIVNDFQKGDIAEGYSVSREKKESFPLTVTSAQKNPTAFYLCASSIGTRNTEAFFGQGTRLTVV.

This clone showed up just a few times. CDR3 protein: CASSIDQIPQPQHF. CDR3 in DNA: TGTGCCAGTAGTATAGATCAGATTCCGCAGCCCCAGCATTTT. V is TRBV19 and J is TRBJ1-5; D gene ambiguous. CDR1 LNHDA and CDR2 SQIVND come from the germline V gene (reference sequence). The CDR3 extends over 14 amino acids. V was shortened by 0 bases and J by 7 bases, with 10 bases between the two germline ends.

V and J are TRBV27 and TRBJ2-7, with a weak D call TRBD2 (5 bases). Trimming left V 6 bases short and J 1 base short, with 16 bases between. This CDR3 is built from 15 residues. Per germline, CDR1 MNHEY and CDR2 SMNVEV (reference sequence). The CDR3 reads CASRSRAEVSYEQYF. The CDR3 nucleotides are TGTGCCAGCAGGTCGAGGGCAGAAGTTTCCTACGAGCAGTACTTC.

This clone has just one count. The rearrangement uses TRBV11-2 and TRBJ1-6; D call uncertain. The CDR3 totals 13 residues. Germline V gives CDR1 SGHAT, CDR2 FQNNGV. The CDR3 DNA is TGTGCGTCCCAGGCTCACACAAATTCACCCCTCCACTTT. It is translated as CASQAHTNSPLHF. The complete variable domain, with remaining parts taken from reference TRBV11-2 and TRBJ1-6, reads EAGVAQSPRYKIIEKRQSVAFWCNPISGHATLYWYQQILGQGPKLLIQFQNNGVVDDSQLPKDRFSAERLKGVDSTLKIQPAKLEDSAVYLCASQAHTNSPLHFGNGTRLTVT.

The CDR3 DNA follows: TGTGCCAGCAGCCTCCACTTGGGCACGAACACCGGGGAGCTGTTTTTT. Amino acid sequence: CASSLHLGTNTGELFF. V usage is TRBV5-5 and J usage is TRBJ2-2; no clear D gene. V lost 4 bases, J lost 0 bases, and 13 bases lay in between. The CDR3 covers 16 residues. Germline CDR1 is SGHKS and CDR2 is YYEKEE (reference sequence).

This clone was seen more than once but under ten times. This sequence joins TRBV29-1 and TRBJ1-1, with D hard to call. CDR1 is SQVTM and CDR2 is ANQGSEA in the germline V gene. V lost 0 bases, J lost 1 base, and 12 bases lay in between. CDR3 length: 15 residues. CDR3 protein: CSVEDGSRSNTEAFF. DNA for the CDR3: TGCAGCGTTGAAGATGGGAGCAGGTCGAACACTGAAGCTTTCTTT.

The count of this clone is one. This chain's CDR3 is CASSLGNENIQYF. The CDR3 DNA is TGTGCCAGCAGTTTAGGCAACGAAAACATTCAGTACTTC. The chain uses TRBV28 and TRBJ2-4; no clear D. CDR3 length: 13 residues. Germline V gives CDR1 MDHEN, CDR2 SYDVKM. V was shortened by 2 bases and J by 5 bases, with 7 bases between the two germline ends. The whole variable domain, filled in from reference TRBV28 and TRBJ2-4, reads DVKVTQSSRYLVKRTGEKVFLECVQDMDHENMFWYRQDPGLGLRLIYFSYDVKMKEKGDIPEGYSVSREKKERFSLILESASTNQTSMYLCASSLGNENIQYFGAGTRLSVL.

CDR3 loop: CASSQRLGSGGQGGYGYTF. CDR3 sequence (DNA): TGTGCCAGCAGCCAACGTCTTGGCTCCGGAGGGCAGGGCGGGTATGGCTACACCTTC. This rearrangement joins TRBV3-1 (or the pseudogene TRBV3-2) to TRBJ1-2, with a weak D call TRBD1 (5 bases). CDR3 length: 19 amino acids. V was shortened by 2 bases and J by 5 bases, with 27 bases between the two germline ends. CDR1 and CDR2 from the germline V gene are LGHDT and YNNKEL (reference sequence).

The V gene is TRBV10-3, the J gene TRBJ2-1; 10 bases match TRBD1. V shed 0 bases and J 13 bases; nucleotides not matched to a gene: 24. This CDR3 has 20 residues. Germline assignment: CDR1 ENHRY and CDR2 SYGVKD. DNA of the CDR3: TGTGCCATCAGTGAGTCCCCTCTATCCAACACCGCGGGACAGGGGAGGGTTCAGTTCTTC. Its protein is CAISESPLSNTAGQGRVQFF.

The chain uses TRBV9 and TRBJ2-1; 11 bases fit TRBD2. The CDR3 consists of 16 residues. The germline V gene has CDR1 SGDLS and CDR2 YYNGEE. Trimming removed 3 bases from V and 3 bases from J; junction bases left unmatched: 5. The DNA for the CDR3 is TGTGCCAGCAGCGCGACTAGCGGGACAGGCTACAATGAGCAGTTCTTC. Encoded protein: CASSATSGTGYNEQFF.